The 7 T cell receptor beta chains in this list originate from one sample, sequenced in a study of PD-L1 blockade in urothelial cancer (dated 2017 in TCRdb). Libraries came from the immunoSEQ multiplex PCR assay. TCRdb stores this immuneACCESS table with in-frame sequences only. Part of the clones is absent; in the studies checked, under half of the shortfall reflects unresolved V genes, and no reason is known for the rest. The sample profile shows roughly 77,000 clones; roughly 84% of them were found once. Approximately 10% of the sample comes from the top ten. This sample's time point label indicates: pretreatment peripheral blood. Source: PBMCs, taken around atezolizumab (anti-PD-L1) treatment. The source is a woman in her 70s with urothelial cancer.

V gene TRBV30 combines with J gene TRBJ2-5; unclear D gene. The CDR3 extends over 12 amino acids. Trimming pared 0 bases from V and 7 bases from J, leaving 9 bases between. Germline CDR1 GTSNPN, CDR2 SVGIG (reference sequence). The CDR3, as DNA: TGTGCCTGGAGTGTACTCTACGGGACCCAGTACTTC. It translates to CAWSVLYGTQYF.

The gene calls are TRBV13 and TRBJ1-4; 9 nucleotides align to TRBD1. Germline CDR1 is PRHDT and CDR2 is FYEKMQ (reference sequence). With 4 bases clipped from V and 4 bases from J, the junction kept 4 bases outside the gene matches. This CDR3 spans 15 amino acids. The CDR3 DNA reads as TGTGCCAGCAGCTCGAGGGACAGGGTTAATGAAAAACTGTTTTTT. Its translation: CASSSRDRVNEKLFF.

For the CDR3, the DNA is TGCGCCAGCAGCTTGGAGCTAGCGGGGTACGAGCAGTACTTC. Translated: CASSLELAGYEQYF. This rearrangement joins TRBV5-1 to TRBJ2-7; TRBD2 agrees at 9 bases. CDR3 length: 14 residues. Germline assignment: CDR1 SGHRS and CDR2 YFSETQ. J was trimmed by 4 bases and V by 0 bases; bases with no gene match: 2.

The chain recombines TRBV6-1 with TRBJ2-5; 9 bases align to TRBD1. The CDR3 contains 14 residues. Germline V lookup: CDR1 MNHNS, CDR2 SASEGT. V lost 6 bases and J lost 4; bases outside the gene matches: 6. The CDR3 sequence: CASSRDRVGETQYF. CDR3 nucleotides: TGTGCCAGCAGCCGGGACAGGGTCGGAGAGACCCAGTACTTC.

The chain employs TRBV7-9 and TRBJ2-4, with 8 nucleotides matching TRBD1. Trimming at V came to 1 base and at J to 2 bases, leaving 4 bases not matched to a gene. The CDR3 is 16 amino acids. The germline CDR1 and CDR2 sequences are SEHNR and FQNEAQ (reference sequence). The CDR3 protein is CASSLERTGSKNIQYF. The CDR3 coding sequence is TGTGCCAGCAGCTTAGAGAGGACAGGGTCCAAAAACATTCAGTACTTC.

This clone has just one count. The chain couples TRBV15 to TRBJ2-1, with TRBD2 matching over 8 bases. The CDR3 is 16 amino acids. J lost 8 bases, V lost 0 bases, and 9 bases had no gene match. Germline CDR1 and CDR2: LNHNV and YYDKDF (reference sequence). The CDR3 here is CATSRDRGGRGDEQFF. In nucleotides, the CDR3 is TGTGCCACCAGCAGAGATCGGGGGGGTAGGGGCGATGAGCAGTTCTTC.

This clone was seen a handful of times. The chain combines TRBV29-1 with TRBJ1-2; weak D call: TRBD1 (6 bases). The V end lost 4 bases, the J end lost 1 base, and 10 bases lay between the germline ends. Germline-derived CDR1 and CDR2 are SQVTM and ANQGSEA. CDR3 length: 13 residues. CDR3 sequence: CSVGGGDNYGYTF. CDR3 bases: TGCAGCGTTGGAGGGGGAGATAACTATGGCTACACCTTC.